This paragraph covers one T cell receptor (beta chain) sequence. The antigen remains undetermined. The CDR3 is made up of 18 amino acids. Trimming at V came to 0 bases and at J to 7 bases, leaving 13 bases not matched to a gene. Germline assignment: CDR1 ENHRY and CDR2 SYGVKD. The record originates from a study of a mutant IDH1 vaccine in newly diagnosed glioma. Time point described: week 23, last vaccination. One vaccine dose held 300 ug of mutant IDH1 20-mer peptide and came with topical imiquimod. The study's findings and limits: Evidence of vaccine-induced immune responses was documented in roughly 93% of patients.

The repertoire was sequenced with immunoSEQ multiplex PCR; TCRdb's copy has only in-frame clones and lacks some. The data hold approximately 35,000 clones, with 85% to 90% observed a single time. Sequenced here: PBMCs, sampled from a glioma patient whose treatment included an IDH1 peptide vaccine. The clonotype was recovered from a man aged 40-50 years with glioma. The rearrangement links TRBV10-3 to TRBJ1-2; the match to TRBD1 covers 11 bases. DNA of the CDR3: TGTGCCATCAGTGAGTCGATTCTATCCAGGACAGGGGGCCGTGGCTACACCTTC. Translation gives CAISESILSRTGGRGYTF.